Listed below are T cell receptor beta chains from one sample, sequenced in a study of blood T cell repertoires in COVID-19. Measured with immunoSEQ multiplex PCR; TCRdb has only the in-frame clones, and not every one. The sample has around 250,000 clones, 84% seen once. Input material: PBMCs or T cells enriched from blood (not recorded which). Receptors originate from a man aged 45-65 years who had recovered from COVID-19. Both conserved end residues are part of each CDR3. D genes are given only for firm matches. The size entry is marked missing in some rows and otherwise reads once, few, many or a size class.

d_gene: TRBD1
j_gene: TRBJ1-5
abundance: .
v_gene: TRBV27
CDR3nt: TGTGCCAGCAGTTCAGTGCAGGGGGCAGTGGGGCCCCAGCATTTT
CDR3aa: CASSSVQGAVGPQHF

d_gene: .
j_gene: TRBJ2-3
abundance: .
v_gene: TRBV14
CDR3nt: TGTGCCAGCAGCCACGGACTAAACACAGATACGCAGTATTTT
CDR3aa: CASSHGLNTDTQYF

d_gene: TRBD2
j_gene: TRBJ2-1
abundance: .
v_gene: TRBV9
CDR3nt: TGTGCCAGCAGCTCCCGACTAGCGGGGGGGCCGGTTGAGCAGTTCTTC
CDR3aa: CASSSRLAGGPVEQFF

d_gene: .
j_gene: TRBJ1-1
abundance: .
v_gene: TRBV7-3
CDR3nt: TGTGCCAGCAGCACACAAGCGGGGGGCAACACTGAAGCTTTCTTT
CDR3aa: CASSTQAGGNTEAFF

d_gene: TRBD1
j_gene: TRBJ1-1
abundance: .
v_gene: TRBV3-1/TRBV3-2
CDR3nt: TGTGCCAGCAGCCAGGCATTGACAGGGGTGTTGGGCACTGAAGCTTTCTTT
CDR3aa: CASSQALTGVLGTEAFF

d_gene: .
j_gene: TRBJ2-2
abundance: .
v_gene: TRBV7-9
CDR3nt: TGTGCCAGCAGCTTAACCAGATCCGGGGAGCTGTTTTTT
CDR3aa: CASSLTRSGELFF

d_gene: .
j_gene: TRBJ2-7
abundance: .
v_gene: TRBV6-2/TRBV6-3
CDR3nt: TGTGCCAGCAGTTCGACCGGGACTTCCACCTACGAGCAGTACTTC
CDR3aa: CASSSTGTSTYEQYF

d_gene: TRBD1
j_gene: TRBJ1-2
abundance: .
v_gene: TRBV10-1
CDR3nt: TGCGCCAGCAGTGCCGGACAGGGCTATGGCTACACCTTC
CDR3aa: CASSAGQGYGYTF

d_gene: .
j_gene: TRBJ2-7
abundance: .
v_gene: TRBV11-2
CDR3nt: TGTGCCAGCAGCTTAGCCAGGAACTCCTACGAGCAGTACTTC
CDR3aa: CASSLARNSYEQYF

d_gene: .
j_gene: TRBJ1-2
abundance: many
v_gene: TRBV25-1
CDR3nt: TGTGCCAGCAGTGAATTGAGGGGGAACTATGGCTACACCTTC
CDR3aa: CASSELRGNYGYTF

d_gene: TRBD2
j_gene: TRBJ2-2
abundance: few
v_gene: TRBV11-2
CDR3nt: TGTGCCAGCAGATTGACTAGCGGGAGGACCGGGGAGCTGTTTTTT
CDR3aa: CASRLTSGRTGELFF

d_gene: .
j_gene: TRBJ2-3
abundance: once
v_gene: TRBV7-9
CDR3nt: TGTGCCAGCAGCTTAGATTCGGAGCCAGATACGCAGTATTTT
CDR3aa: CASSLDSEPDTQYF

d_gene: .
j_gene: TRBJ1-4
abundance: once
v_gene: TRBV11-3
CDR3nt: TGTGCCAGCAGCTTCTCGACAGCCCCTAATGAAAAACTGTTTTTT
CDR3aa: CASSFSTAPNEKLFF

d_gene: .
j_gene: TRBJ1-2
abundance: many
v_gene: TRBV5-5
CDR3nt: TGTGCCAGCAGCCCGGGTGAGGGTTCCTATGGCTACACCTTC
CDR3aa: CASSPGEGSYGYTF

d_gene: .
j_gene: TRBJ2-7
abundance: .
v_gene: TRBV7-3
CDR3nt: TGTGCCAGCAGCTTAACGGCCGGGGGAGTGGAGTACTTC
CDR3aa: CASSLTAGGVEYF

d_gene: TRBD1
j_gene: TRBJ2-7
abundance: .
v_gene: TRBV6-1
CDR3nt: TGTGCCAGCAGTGAAAAGGCTGACAGGGGCTCCTACGAGCAGTACTTC
CDR3aa: CASSEKADRGSYEQYF

d_gene: TRBD2
j_gene: TRBJ2-7
abundance: .
v_gene: TRBV3-1/TRBV3-2
CDR3nt: TGTGCCAGCACCTTTACGGGCGGGGGAACCTACGAGCAGTACTTC
CDR3aa: CASTFTGGGTYEQYF

d_gene: .
j_gene: TRBJ1-4
abundance: .
v_gene: TRBV14
CDR3nt: TGTGCCAGCAGCCAAAGAGCCGGGGAGCTGAATGAAAAACTGTTTTTT
CDR3aa: CASSQRAGELNEKLFF

d_gene: .
j_gene: TRBJ1-3
abundance: .
v_gene: TRBV14
CDR3nt: TGTGCCAGCAGCCATCTAACCTCTGGAAACACCATATATTTT
CDR3aa: CASSHLTSGNTIYF

d_gene: .
j_gene: TRBJ2-2
abundance: .
v_gene: TRBV27
CDR3nt: TGTGCCAGCAGTTTTCAAGCCACCGGGGAGCTGTTTTTT
CDR3aa: CASSFQATGELFF

d_gene: TRBD1
j_gene: TRBJ2-5
abundance: .
v_gene: TRBV24-1
CDR3nt: TGTGCCACCAGTAAGCCGGGACAGAACCAAGAGACCCAGTACTTC
CDR3aa: CATSKPGQNQETQYF

d_gene: TRBD1
j_gene: TRBJ2-7
abundance: .
v_gene: TRBV28
CDR3nt: TGTGCCAGCAGTACCGGGACAGTACCCTACGAGCAGTACTTC
CDR3aa: CASSTGTVPYEQYF

d_gene: TRBD1
j_gene: TRBJ1-1
abundance: .
v_gene: TRBV7-9
CDR3nt: TGTGCCAGCAGCACTCCGACAGGGGGGAGGACTGAAGCTTTCTTT
CDR3aa: CASSTPTGGRTEAFF

d_gene: TRBD2
j_gene: TRBJ2-1
abundance: once
v_gene: TRBV18
CDR3nt: TGTGCCAGCTTGACCGGGACAGCCGGGACTAGCGGGAGACATGAGCAGTTCTTC
CDR3aa: CASLTGTAGTSGRHEQFF

d_gene: TRBD1
j_gene: TRBJ1-6
abundance: .
v_gene: TRBV18
CDR3nt: TGTGCCAGCTCATCTAGGCTGGGACAGGGAATTTCACCCCTCCACTTT
CDR3aa: CASSSRLGQGISPLHF

d_gene: TRBD1
j_gene: TRBJ1-2
abundance: .
v_gene: TRBV29-1
CDR3nt: TGCAGCGGTCGGACAGGGATTTTTGGCTACACCTTC
CDR3aa: CSGRTGIFGYTF

d_gene: .
j_gene: TRBJ2-7
abundance: few
v_gene: TRBV10-1
CDR3nt: TGCGCCAGCAGTGAGTCTGTAATTTTGTTTGGGACTTCAAACGAGCAGTACTTC
CDR3aa: CASSESVILFGTSNEQYF

d_gene: TRBD2
j_gene: TRBJ2-7
abundance: .
v_gene: TRBV3-1/TRBV3-2
CDR3nt: TGTGCCAGCAGTCACCGGGGAGGGTTGGAGCAGTACTTC
CDR3aa: CASSHRGGLEQYF

d_gene: TRBD1
j_gene: TRBJ2-1
abundance: .
v_gene: TRBV7-3
CDR3nt: TGTGCCAGCAGTCTTATTACAGGGGGCTTCAATGAGCAGTTCTTC
CDR3aa: CASSLITGGFNEQFF

d_gene: TRBD1
j_gene: TRBJ1-1
abundance: .
v_gene: TRBV19
CDR3nt: TGTGCCAGTAGTACCGGTCCCGGGACAGGGGGCAAGGGCACTGAAGCTTTCTTT
CDR3aa: CASSTGPGTGGKGTEAFF

d_gene: .
j_gene: TRBJ2-3
abundance: .
v_gene: TRBV5-4
CDR3nt: TGTGCCAGCAGCCTCGAGGGAGGCACTAGCACAGATACGCAGTATTTT
CDR3aa: CASSLEGGTSTDTQYF

d_gene: .
j_gene: TRBJ2-7
abundance: .
v_gene: TRBV6-5
CDR3nt: TGTGCCAGCAGCCCCCTCTACGAGCAGTACTTC
CDR3aa: CASSPLYEQYF

d_gene: .
j_gene: TRBJ2-7
abundance: .
v_gene: TRBV11-3
CDR3nt: TGTGCCAGCAGCTTTTCAGGGGTCAACGAGCAGTACTTC
CDR3aa: CASSFSGVNEQYF

d_gene: .
j_gene: TRBJ1-2
abundance: once
v_gene: TRBV25-1
CDR3nt: TGTGCCAGCAGTGAATATTGGGCAGGGTCCCATAACTATGGCTACACCTTC
CDR3aa: CASSEYWAGSHNYGYTF

d_gene: .
j_gene: TRBJ2-7
abundance: .
v_gene: TRBV2
CDR3nt: TGTGCCAGCAGTGATGGGGGGTCCTACGAGCAGTACTTC
CDR3aa: CASSDGGSYEQYF

d_gene: .
j_gene: TRBJ1-1
abundance: .
v_gene: TRBV11-3
CDR3nt: TGTGCCAGCAGCACACGGACGGGCGGGGACACTGAAGCTTTCTTT
CDR3aa: CASSTRTGGDTEAFF

d_gene: TRBD2
j_gene: TRBJ2-3
abundance: .
v_gene: TRBV25-1
CDR3nt: TGTGCCAGCAGTGGACTAGCGGGAGGCCCTTACACAGATACGCAGTATTTT
CDR3aa: CASSGLAGGPYTDTQYF

d_gene: .
j_gene: TRBJ1-1
abundance: .
v_gene: TRBV10-1
CDR3nt: TGCGCCAGCAGTGCCCTCGGACAGAGTGAAGCTTTCTTT
CDR3aa: CASSALGQSEAFF

d_gene: TRBD2
j_gene: TRBJ2-1
abundance: .
v_gene: TRBV18
CDR3nt: TGTGCCAGCTCACAGAGCGGGAGGGCCCGGGCCAATGAGCAGTTCTTC
CDR3aa: CASSQSGRARANEQFF

d_gene: TRBD2
j_gene: TRBJ2-3
abundance: .
v_gene: TRBV29-1
CDR3nt: TGCAGCGTTTTCACTAGCGGGGCTGATAATACGCAGTATTTT
CDR3aa: CSVFTSGADNTQYF

d_gene: .
j_gene: TRBJ2-1
abundance: .
v_gene: TRBV12-3/TRBV12-4
CDR3nt: TGTGCCAGTACCAGGTTTCCCAATGAGCAGTTCTTC
CDR3aa: CASTRFPNEQFF

d_gene: TRBD1
j_gene: TRBJ2-7
abundance: .
v_gene: TRBV30
CDR3nt: TGTGCCTGGAGCCGAATCCGGGACAGGGGGTCCTACGAGCAGTACTTC
CDR3aa: CAWSRIRDRGSYEQYF

d_gene: .
j_gene: TRBJ1-6
abundance: .
v_gene: TRBV21-1
CDR3nt: TGTGCCAGCCTAAGACAGGGCCATTCACCCCTCCACTTT
CDR3aa: CASLRQGHSPLHF

d_gene: .
j_gene: TRBJ1-1
abundance: .
v_gene: TRBV12-5
CDR3nt: TGTGCTAGTGGCCCCTATTGGAACACTGAAGCTTTCTTT
CDR3aa: CASGPYWNTEAFF

d_gene: .
j_gene: TRBJ1-1
abundance: once
v_gene: TRBV7-8
CDR3nt: TGTGCCAGCAGCTTCAACTACACTGAAGCTTTCTTT
CDR3aa: CASSFNYTEAFF

d_gene: .
j_gene: TRBJ2-3
abundance: .
v_gene: TRBV6-2/TRBV6-3
CDR3nt: TGTGCCAGCAGCCCGAGTAGGATCCAGGGCACAGATACGCAGTATTTT
CDR3aa: CASSPSRIQGTDTQYF